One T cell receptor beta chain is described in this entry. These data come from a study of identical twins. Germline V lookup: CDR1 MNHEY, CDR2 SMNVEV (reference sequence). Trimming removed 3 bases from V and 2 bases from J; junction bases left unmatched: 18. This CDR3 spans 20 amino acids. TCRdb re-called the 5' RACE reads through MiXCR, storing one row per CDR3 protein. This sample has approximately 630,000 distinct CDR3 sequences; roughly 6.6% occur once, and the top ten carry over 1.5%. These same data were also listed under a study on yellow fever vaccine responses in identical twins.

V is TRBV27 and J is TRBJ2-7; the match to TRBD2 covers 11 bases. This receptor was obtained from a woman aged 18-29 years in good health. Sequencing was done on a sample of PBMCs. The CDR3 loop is CASSFRFGTLTSGTTYEQYF. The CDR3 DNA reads TGTGCCAGCAGTTTCCGTTTCGGAACTTTGACTAGCGGGACCACCTACGAGCAGTACTTC.